The 30 T cell receptor beta chains reported below all come from one sample, sequenced in a study of control samples from healthy donors and cancer patients. Sequencing used immunoSEQ multiplex PCR; TCRdb keeps in-frame clones, though not all of them. Of 100,000 to 150,000 clones listed, over 75% are singletons. The sequenced sample was blood. Source of these receptors: a man between 40 and 49 years old in good health.

V usage is TRBV11-1 and J usage is TRBJ2-1, with no clear D. There are 15 residues in the CDR3. The V gene's germline CDR1 is SGHAT and CDR2 FQDESV (reference sequence). The V and J ends lost 6 bases and 0 bases respectively, with 12 bases between them. CDR3 DNA sequence: TGTGCCAGCAGTTCGACCGCGAGCTCCTACAATGAGCAGTTCTTC. Translated, it gives CASSSTASSYNEQFF. Based on the CDR3 plus reference TRBV11-1 and TRBJ2-1, the full variable domain is EAEVAQSPRYKITEKSQAVAFWCDPISGHATLYWYRQILGQGPELLVQFQDESVVDDSQLPKDRFSAERLKGVDSTLKIQPAELGDSAMYLCASSSTASSYNEQFFGPGTRLTVL.

The chain combines TRBV7-3 with TRBJ2-3, with 13 bases lining up with TRBD2. Germline V gene data show CDR1 as SGHTA and CDR2 as FQGTGA. After removal of 1 base from V and 5 bases from J, the junction contained 9 bases not matched to a gene. The CDR3 extends over 18 amino acids. CDR3: CASSLRPTSGGDRDTQYF. DNA of the CDR3: TGTGCCAGCAGCTTAAGGCCTACTAGCGGGGGGGACAGAGATACGCAGTATTTT.

V is TRBV2 and J is TRBJ1-5, with 7 bases fitting TRBD1. With 4 bases clipped from V and 4 bases from J, the junction kept 7 bases outside the gene matches. The CDR3 totals 15 residues. The germline gives CDR1 SNHLY, CDR2 FYNNEI. Here the CDR3 DNA reads TGTGCCAGCAGTGGAGAGACAGGGAGGAATCAGCCCCAGCATTTT. Encoded protein: CASSGETGRNQPQHF.

The rearrangement links TRBV6-4 to TRBJ2-3; 7 positions match TRBD2. The CDR3 length is 14 residues. Germline V gene sequence: CDR1 MRHNA, CDR2 SNTAGT. The V gene end was trimmed by 6 bases and the J gene end by 0 bases; junction bases not matched to a gene: 3. The CDR3 loop reads CASSIAGSTDTQYF. CDR3 coding DNA: TGTGCCAGCAGCATAGCGGGTAGCACAGATACGCAGTATTTT.

The J gene is TRBJ1-1, the V gene TRBV5-6; D is possibly TRBD1 (5 bases). Germline values: CDR1 SGHDT, CDR2 YYEEEE. V lost 0 bases, J lost 0 bases, and 12 bases lay in between. CDR3 length equals 16 residues. This chain's CDR3 is CASSLEGWGMNTEAFF. The CDR3 DNA reads TGTGCCAGCAGCTTGGAGGGGTGGGGAATGAACACTGAAGCTTTCTTT.

The V and J genes are TRBV27 and TRBJ2-1; D may be TRBD2 (6 bases). The CDR3 length is 14 residues. Trimming shortened V by 8 bases and J by 5 bases, and 16 bases separated the two germline ends. The germline gives CDR1 MNHEY, CDR2 SMNVEV (reference sequence). This CDR3 reads CASRYGTDNNEQFF. As DNA, the CDR3 is TGTGCCAGCCGCTACGGGACTGATAACAATGAGCAGTTCTTC.

V and J are TRBV15 and TRBJ2-3, with D hard to call. This CDR3 is built from 14 residues. The germline CDR1 and CDR2 sequences are LNHNV and YYDKDF (reference sequence). Trimming left V 3 bases short and J 4 bases short, with 11 bases between. The CDR3 DNA follows: TGTGCCACCAGCAGTCCTGATCCGTCAGATACGCAGTATTTT. Translated, it gives CATSSPDPSDTQYF.

This CDR3 reads CASSPVRDHEQYF. CDR3 sequence (DNA): TGTGCCAGCTCACCAGTCAGGGACCACGAGCAGTACTTC. This rearrangement joins TRBV18 to TRBJ2-7; TRBD1 or TRBD2 may be the D gene (5 bases each). The length of the CDR3 is 13 residues. Germline-derived CDR1 and CDR2 are KGHSH and LQKENI. V lost 2 bases, J lost 5 bases, and 10 bases lay in between.

The V and J genes are TRBV9 and TRBJ2-3; 12 bases are a match to TRBD2. The CDR3 is made up of 16 amino acids. V trimming: 6 bases; J trimming: 1 base; junction bases outside the gene matches: 6. Germline values: CDR1 SGDLS, CDR2 YYNGEE. The CDR3 bases are TGTGCCAGCAATGGACTAGCGGGGATGGGCACAGATACGCAGTATTTT. This translates into CASNGLAGMGTDTQYF. Combining the CDR3 with reference TRBV9 and TRBJ2-3 gives the whole variable domain DSGVTQTPKHLITATGQRVTLRCSPRSGDLSVYWYQQSLDQGLQFLIQYYNGEERAKGNILERFSAQQFPDLHSELNLSSLELGDSALYFCASNGLAGMGTDTQYFGPGTRLTVL.

V and J are TRBV12-3 or TRBV12-4 and TRBJ1-6; D is ambiguous. This CDR3 spans 13 amino acids. Deletions cut 7 bases from V and 5 bases from J, with 9 bases between. CDR3 region: CASTPRDNSPLHF. The CDR3 DNA follows: TGTGCCAGCACCCCGAGAGATAATTCACCCCTCCACTTT.

This chain connects TRBV5-6 to TRBJ1-4; perhaps TRBD1 as D (5 bases). V dropped 1 base and J dropped 4 bases, with 17 bases sitting between them. Per germline, CDR1 SGHDT and CDR2 YYEEEE. The CDR3 is 17 amino acids. CDR3 sequence: CASSLSGAKASNEKLFF. The CDR3 DNA is TGTGCCAGCAGCTTGAGTGGGGCCAAAGCGAGTAATGAAAAACTGTTTTTT.

This rearrangement joins TRBV3-1 (or the pseudogene TRBV3-2) to TRBJ2-2; D unresolved. This CDR3 contains 12 residues. Trimming left V 6 bases short and J 7 bases short, with 9 bases between. Germline values: CDR1 LGHDT, CDR2 YNNKEL (reference sequence). Here the CDR3 reads CASSRGGGELFF. The CDR3 DNA reads as TGTGCCAGCAGTCGTGGCGGCGGGGAGCTGTTTTTT.

V gene TRBV2 combines with J gene TRBJ2-7; D is possibly TRBD2 (6 bases). The CDR3 runs to 16 residues. Trimming shortened V by 7 bases and J by 4 bases, and 23 bases separated the two germline ends. The germline CDR1 and CDR2 sequences are SNHLY and FYNNEI. The CDR3 protein is CASTVGGALPYYEQYF. Here the CDR3 DNA reads TGTGCCAGCACCGTTGGAGGGGCCCTACCTTATTACGAGCAGTACTTC.

This rearrangement joins TRBV19 to TRBJ2-7; D gene unclear. Trimming removed 1 base from V and 3 bases from J, with 19 bases in between. The germline CDR1 and CDR2 sequences are LNHDA and SQIVND (reference sequence). This CDR3 is built from 17 residues. The CDR3 DNA sequence: TGTGCCAGTAGTATAGCCCTAGGTGGGATCAGGTTCTACGAGCAGTACTTC. This sequence encodes CASSIALGGIRFYEQYF. Full variable domain (rest looked up from reference TRBV19 and TRBJ2-7): DGGITQSPKYLFRKEGQNVTLSCEQNLNHDAMYWYRQDPGQGLRLIYYSQIVNDFQKGDIAEGYSVSREKKESFPLTVTSAQKNPTAFYLCASSIALGGIRFYEQYFGPGTRLTVT.

This chain connects TRBV7-8 to TRBJ1-2; D unclear. Per the germline V gene, CDR1 is SGHVS and CDR2 is FQNEAQ. V was pared by 1 base and J by 2 bases, with 14 bases between. The CDR3 has 16 amino acids. CDR3 in amino acids: CASSLGSGSTNYGYTF. The CDR3 DNA reads TGTGCCAGCAGCTTAGGTTCCGGGTCTACGAACTATGGCTACACCTTC.

The genes are TRBV5-1 and TRBJ2-3; perhaps D is TRBD1 or TRBD2 (5 bases each). Trimming removed 1 base from V and 6 bases from J, with 15 bases in between. The CDR3 is 15 amino acids. CDR1 SGHRS and CDR2 YFSETQ come from the germline V gene. The DNA for the CDR3 is TGCGCCAGCAGCTTGCACCGCATGGGACGGGATACGCAGTATTTT. Translation gives CASSLHRMGRDTQYF.

V and J are TRBV6-5 and TRBJ1-1; D unresolved. This CDR3 has 13 residues. V was cut by 5 bases and J by 0 bases, with 7 bases left in between. Germline CDR1 is MNHEY and CDR2 is SVGAGI. CDR3 in amino acids: CASSTGVNTEAFF. In nucleotides, the CDR3 is TGTGCCAGCAGTACCGGGGTGAACACTGAAGCTTTCTTT.

CDR3 nucleotides: TGCGCCAGCAGCCCTGCAGCCTTCGGGTCCGAGCAGTACTTC. Residues: CASSPAAFGSEQYF. V gene TRBV5-1 combines with J gene TRBJ2-7; D is unresolved. Germline lookup yields CDR1 SGHRS and CDR2 YFSETQ. V lost 4 bases to trimming and J lost 6 bases, with 17 bases between them. The CDR3 length is 14 residues.

The chain links TRBV5-1 to TRBJ1-1, with 7 bases lining up with TRBD1. Germline V gives CDR1 SGHRS, CDR2 YFSETQ. V was clipped by 3 bases and J by 1 base; unmatched bases: 9. The CDR3 length is 16 residues. CDR3 sequence reads: CASSSYAGGGNTEAFF. In DNA form, the CDR3 reads TGCGCCAGCAGCTCATACGCAGGGGGTGGGAACACTGAAGCTTTCTTT.

This chain links TRBV2 with TRBJ1-5; D is possibly TRBD1 (5 bases). V dropped 3 bases and J dropped 6 bases, with 9 bases sitting between them. The CDR3 runs to 13 residues. Germline V gene sequence: CDR1 SNHLY, CDR2 FYNNEI. Written as DNA, the CDR3 is TGTGCCAGCAGTGACAGGGATGTTCAGCCCCAGCATTTT. Translating gives CASSDRDVQPQHF.

This clone was counted a single time. The J gene is TRBJ1-2, the V gene TRBV29-1; D is uncertain. The CDR3 contains 12 residues. Germline V CDR1 and CDR2: SQVTM, ANQGSEA. The V gene lost 4 bases and the J gene lost 8 bases, with 14 bases spanning the gap. The CDR3 DNA reads TGCAGCGTTGCTAGCCTGAGGGAAGGCTACACCTTC. It is translated as CSVASLREGYTF.

This clone was counted once. The CDR3 nucleotides read TGTGCCAGCAGAGGACTAGCGGGGGGCACAGATACGCAGTATTTT. It encodes CASRGLAGGTDTQYF. The chain joins TRBV2 to TRBJ2-3, with 13 bases identical to TRBD2. Germline CDR1 SNHLY, CDR2 FYNNEI. This CDR3 region has 15 residues. The trim removed 6 bases at V and 1 base at J, leaving 1 base unmatched.

The chain uses TRBV2 and TRBJ2-2; 8 bases are shared with TRBD2. CDR3 length: 15 residues. V lost 3 bases and J lost 4; bases outside the gene matches: 4. Germline V lookup: CDR1 SNHLY, CDR2 FYNNEI. The CDR3 loop is CASSEESGGTGELFF. CDR3 bases: TGTGCCAGCAGTGAGGAGAGCGGGGGCACCGGGGAGCTGTTTTTT.

The chain carries TRBV15 and TRBJ2-2; TRBD1 or TRBD2 may be the D gene (5 bases each). The CDR3 runs 13 residues. The germline V gene encodes CDR1 LNHNV and CDR2 YYDKDF (reference sequence). CDR3 region: CASGTPNTGELFF. The CDR3 DNA reads as TGTGCTTCCGGGACCCCGAACACCGGGGAGCTGTTTTTT.

This clone has a handful of counts. J is TRBJ1-4 and V is TRBV18; 7 nucleotides agree with TRBD1. This CDR3 is built from 14 residues. Trimming removed 6 bases from V and 6 bases from J; junction bases left unmatched: 7. Looked up from germline, CDR1 is KGHSH and CDR2 is LQKENI. The chain's CDR3 is CASSTGQGDEKLFF. The CDR3 nucleotides are TGTGCCAGCTCGACGGGGCAGGGGGATGAAAAACTGTTTTTT. The full variable domain, completed using reference TRBV18 and TRBJ1-4, is NAGVMQNPRHLVRRRGQEARLRCSPMKGHSHVYWYRQLPEEGLKFMVYLQKENIIDESGMPKERFSAEFPKEGPSILRIQQVVRGDSAAYFCASSTGQGDEKLFFGSGTQLSVL.

This chain uses TRBV6-6 with TRBJ1-2, with TRBD1 matching over 8 bases. The germline V gene encodes CDR1 MNHNY and CDR2 SVGAGI (reference sequence). V lost 4 bases, J lost 8 bases, and 6 bases stayed unmatched. The CDR3 length is 13 residues. CDR3: CASSLSGGSGYTF. The CDR3 coding sequence is TGTGCCAGCAGTTTGTCAGGGGGCTCGGGCTACACCTTC.

The chain combines TRBV5-1 with TRBJ1-1; 7 positions match TRBD1. The trim removed 1 base at V and 0 bases at J, leaving 12 bases unmatched. Germline CDR1 SGHRS, CDR2 YFSETQ. This CDR3 has 18 residues. The CDR3 bases are TGCGCCAGCAGCTTGTGGGAAAGGACAGGACTCATGAACACTGAAGCTTTCTTT. Translated, it gives CASSLWERTGLMNTEAFF.

The V call is TRBV11-3, the J call TRBJ2-5; 10 nucleotides line up with TRBD2. CDR3 length: 16 residues. Per the germline V gene, CDR1 is SGHNT and CDR2 is YENEEA. The chain's CDR3 is CAPEEWLAGAQETQYF. The CDR3 coding sequence is TGTGCTCCGGAAGAGTGGCTAGCGGGGGCCCAAGAGACCCAGTACTTC.

This chain links TRBV19 with TRBJ1-1, with TRBD1 matching over 8 bases. Germline values: CDR1 LNHDA, CDR2 SQIVND (reference sequence). The CDR3 contains 13 residues. The ends lost 4 bases at V and 4 bases at J; junction bases unmatched: 2. CDR3 DNA: TGTGCCAGTAGTACCCAGGGGGCCACTGAAGCTTTCTTT. This gives the protein CASSTQGATEAFF.

The chain links TRBV27 to TRBJ2-1, with 9 bases matching TRBD2. After removal of 5 bases from V and 7 bases from J, the junction contained 6 bases not matched to a gene. Germline CDR1 reads MNHEY; CDR2 reads SMNVEV (reference sequence). The CDR3 has 14 residues. The CDR3 DNA follows: TGTGCCAGCAGTCTAGCGGGACCAATTAATGAGCAGTTCTTC. It specifies CASSLAGPINEQFF.